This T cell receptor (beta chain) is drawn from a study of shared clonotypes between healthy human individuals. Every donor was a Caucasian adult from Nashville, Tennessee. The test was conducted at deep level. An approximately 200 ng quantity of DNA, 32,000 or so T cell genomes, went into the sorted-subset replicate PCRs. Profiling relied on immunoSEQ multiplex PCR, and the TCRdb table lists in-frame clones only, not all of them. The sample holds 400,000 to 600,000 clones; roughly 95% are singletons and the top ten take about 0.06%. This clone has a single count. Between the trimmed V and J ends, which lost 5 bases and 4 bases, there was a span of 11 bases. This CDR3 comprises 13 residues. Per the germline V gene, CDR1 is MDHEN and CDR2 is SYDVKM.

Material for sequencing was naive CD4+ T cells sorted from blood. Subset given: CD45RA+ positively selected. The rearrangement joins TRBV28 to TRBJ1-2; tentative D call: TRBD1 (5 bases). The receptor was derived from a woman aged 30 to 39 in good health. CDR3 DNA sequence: TGTGCCAGCAGTATATCGGGACCCTATGGCTACACCTTC. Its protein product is CASSISGPYGYTF.